A single sample gave rise to the 31 T cell receptor beta chains below, sequenced in a study of blood T cell repertoires in COVID-19. Libraries were prepared by immunoSEQ multiplex PCR; TCRdb keeps only in-frame clonotypes and omits some of them. In the table there are 30,000 to 40,000 clones, about 85% of which are singletons. The sample comprised peripheral blood. Source of these receptors: a man between 50 and 59 years old with active COVID-19.

The chain is built from TRBV6-4 and TRBJ2-3, with D maybe TRBD2 (5 bases). The CDR3 is 16 residues long. Germline loops: CDR1 MRHNA, CDR2 SNTAGT. V lost 4 bases and J 0 bases, leaving 14 bases between the germline ends. In DNA, the CDR3 is TGTGCCAGCAGTGTGTCGGGCGGGTCTAGCACAGATACGCAGTATTTT. Protein product: CASSVSGGSSTDTQYF.

J is TRBJ2-3 and V is TRBV4-1; 9 bases align to TRBD1. The ends lost 1 base at V and 1 base at J; junction bases unmatched: 9. CDR3 length: 18 residues. The germline V gene has CDR1 MGHRA and CDR2 YSYEKL. The CDR3, as DNA: TGCGCCAGCAGCCAAGCTCCCCCGACAGGGGGGGGCACAGATACGCAGTATTTT. This codes for CASSQAPPTGGGTDTQYF.

The chain joins TRBV24-1 to TRBJ1-2; TRBD1 agrees at 12 bases. After removal of 10 bases from V and 7 bases from J, the junction contained 15 bases not matched to a gene. CDR1 KGHDR and CDR2 SFDVKD come from the germline V gene. CDR3 size: 16 residues. CDR3: CATEAGTGGALGGYTF. The CDR3 region has the DNA TGTGCCACAGAAGCAGGGACAGGGGGCGCCTTGGGTGGCTACACCTTC.

This clone was found a few times. The chain joins TRBV4-1 to TRBJ2-3, with 8 bases lining up with TRBD1. Trimming cost V 6 bases and J 4 bases; bases outside gene matches: 6. This CDR3 contains 14 residues. Germline V gene lookup returns CDR1 MGHRA and CDR2 YSYEKL. The CDR3 loop reads CASRPGGGADTQYF. The CDR3 DNA reads as TGCGCCAGCAGACCAGGGGGCGGGGCAGATACGCAGTATTTT.

The rearrangement uses TRBV24-1 and TRBJ2-3; D is unclear. This CDR3 is built from 15 residues. The V end was cut by 1 base, the J end by 2 bases, with 9 bases between. Per the germline V gene, CDR1 is KGHDR and CDR2 is SFDVKD. The CDR3 spells CATSDFLHPTDTQYF. The CDR3 DNA is TGTGCCACCAGTGATTTTTTACACCCCACAGATACGCAGTATTTT.

V is TRBV7-6 and J is TRBJ1-2; D remains unclear. Germline V gene data show CDR1 as SGHVS and CDR2 as FNYEAQ. Trimming stripped 3 bases from V and 4 bases from J, with 15 bases between. The CDR3 loop spans 15 amino acids. CDR3 amino acids: CASSFLPDSSYGYTF. The CDR3 DNA is TGTGCCAGCAGCTTCCTGCCAGATTCGTCCTATGGCTACACCTTC. The entire variable domain, with the rest obtained from reference TRBV7-6 and TRBJ1-2, is as follows: GAGVSQSPRYKVTKRGQDVALRCDPISGHVSLYWYRQALGQGPEFLTYFNYEAQQDKSGLPNDRFSAERPEGSISTLTIQRTEQRDSAMYRCASSFLPDSSYGYTFGSGTRLTVV.

This sequence joins TRBV15 and TRBJ1-5; D is possibly TRBD1 (5 bases). Germline CDR1 reads LNHNV; CDR2 reads YYDKDF (reference sequence). This CDR3 contains 14 residues. Trimming removed 9 bases from V and 0 bases from J, with 12 bases in between. CDR3 loop: CATRGQYSNQPQHF. The CDR3 DNA reads as TGTGCCACACGTGGACAATATAGCAATCAGCCCCAGCATTTT.

The genes are TRBV19 and TRBJ2-4; TRBD1 aligns across 7 bases. The V segment lost 5 bases and the J segment 4 bases; nucleotides outside the gene matches: 5. CDR1 and CDR2 (germline): LNHDA, SQIVND (reference sequence). CDR3 size: 14 residues. CDR3 region: CASSADRAKNIQYF. The DNA of the CDR3 is TGTGCCAGTAGTGCTGACAGGGCAAAAAACATTCAGTACTTC.

V gene TRBV9 combines with J gene TRBJ1-4; D may be TRBD1 (5 bases). The CDR3 extends over 14 amino acids. The V end lost 4 bases, the J end lost 8 bases, and 15 bases lay between the germline ends. Germline values: CDR1 SGDLS, CDR2 YYNGEE. CDR3 sequence (DNA): TGTGCCAGCAGCCCCCGGACAACGAGGGAAAAACTGTTTTTT. Protein: CASSPRTTREKLFF.

The rearrangement links TRBV4-1 to TRBJ1-5; possibly TRBD1 for D (5 bases). This CDR3 contains 19 residues. Germline lookup yields CDR1 MGHRA and CDR2 YSYEKL. Trimming took off 3 bases at V and 0 bases at J, with 21 bases between the two ends. The CDR3 protein is CASSHVGPLGSYSNQPQHF. CDR3 in DNA: TGCGCCAGCAGCCATGTGGGGCCCCTAGGGTCATATAGCAATCAGCCCCAGCATTTT.

About this clone: A junction end diverges from the germline sequence, so it may reflect a read error. The rearrangement links TRBV12-3 or TRBV12-4 to TRBJ1-2, with D hard to call. This CDR3 comprises 13 residues. Written as DNA, the CDR3 is TGTGCCAGCAGCTTAGACATTAACTATGGCTACACCTTC. Translating gives CASSLDINYGYTF.

The chain combines TRBV5-8 with TRBJ1-1, with 7 bases fitting TRBD1. CDR3 length: 14 amino acids. Germline trimming cut 4 bases from V and 0 bases from J; bases unmatched to any gene: 3. Germline V gene sequence: CDR1 SGHTS, CDR2 YDEGEE. The CDR3: CASSPGQMNTEAFF. The CDR3 nucleotides read TGTGCCAGCAGCCCGGGACAGATGAACACTGAAGCTTTCTTT.

The J gene is TRBJ1-2, the V gene TRBV7-2, with D unclear. Germline V CDR1 and CDR2: SGHTA, FQGNSA. V was clipped by 5 bases and J by 6 bases, with 10 bases between them. This CDR3 is built from 12 residues. CDR3 amino acids: CASSPRLHGYTF. CDR3 coding DNA: TGTGCCAGCAGCCCCCGACTCCATGGCTACACCTTC.

V gene TRBV7-2 combines with J gene TRBJ2-5; tentatively, D is TRBD1 (6 bases). CDR3 length: 15 residues. CDR1 and CDR2 from the germline V gene are SGHTA and FQGNSA. The V end was cut by 5 bases, the J end by 4 bases, with 17 bases between. The CDR3 DNA follows: TGTGCCAGCAGCCCGCCGACAGGTTTCGGAGAGACCCAGTACTTC. It specifies CASSPPTGFGETQYF.

The chain links TRBV11-2 to TRBJ2-1; 13 positions match TRBD2. Germline CDR1 is SGHAT and CDR2 is FQNNGV. The CDR3 covers 15 residues. J gave up 6 bases and V 5 bases, and 4 bases lay outside the gene matches. CDR3 nucleotides: TGTGCCAGCAGCGTACTAGCGGGGGGGGTCAATGAGCAGTTCTTC. It translates to CASSVLAGGVNEQFF.

The V call is TRBV23-1, the J call TRBJ2-7, with D perhaps TRBD1 (5 bases). TRBV23-1 is given ORF status, its function remaining uncertain. The V and J ends lost 0 bases and 0 bases respectively, with 18 bases between them. The CDR3 totals 18 residues. The DNA for the CDR3 is TGCGCCAGCAGTCAATCCTTCTGCAGGGTACGAACCTCCTACGAGCAGTACTTC. Amino acids: CASSQSFCRVRTSYEQYF.

About this clone: Other DNA sequences within the sample encode an identical CDR3. The CDR3 loop reads CASSADRGRIAYDEQYF. CDR3 in DNA: TGCGCCAGCAGCGCTGACAGGGGGCGAATAGCCTACGACGAGCAGTACTTC. V is TRBV5-1 and J is TRBJ2-7; 10 nucleotides agree with TRBD1. The CDR3 is 17 residues long. The germline V gene encodes CDR1 SGHRS and CDR2 YFSETQ. Trimming took 4 bases from V and 5 from J; bases not matched to a gene: 15.

This chain joins TRBV5-1 and TRBJ2-2; possibly TRBD1 for D (6 bases). The CDR3 has 15 residues. V was clipped by 0 bases and J by 4 bases, with 10 bases between them. CDR1 SGHRS and CDR2 YFSETQ come from the germline V gene. The CDR3 loop is CASSLVGRGTGELFF. DNA of the CDR3: TGCGCCAGCAGCTTGGTGGGCAGGGGCACCGGGGAGCTGTTTTTT.

The chain links TRBV3-1 (or the pseudogene TRBV3-2) to TRBJ2-2; 7 positions agree with TRBD2. With 4 bases clipped from V and 3 bases from J, the junction kept 2 bases outside the gene matches. CDR1 LGHDT and CDR2 YNNKEL come from the germline V gene (reference sequence). The CDR3 totals 14 residues. The CDR3 loop is CASSRGGDTGELFF. The CDR3 DNA reads TGTGCCAGCAGCCGGGGGGGGGACACCGGGGAGCTGTTTTTT.

In its sample, this clone is medium-sized. The gene calls are TRBV11-1 and TRBJ2-7; maybe TRBD2 (6 bases). The CDR3 runs 15 residues. Trimming stripped 3 bases from V and 1 base from J, with 13 bases between. CDR1 and CDR2 (germline): SGHAT, FQDESV (reference sequence). CDR3 nucleotide sequence: TGTGCCAGCAGCTTGACGAGGACTACATCCTACGAGCAGTACTTC. Translating gives CASSLTRTTSYEQYF.

The chain links TRBV10-2 to TRBJ1-6; 10 bases match TRBD1. Trimming removed 4 bases from V and 8 bases from J; junction bases left unmatched: 2. CDR3 length: 14 amino acids. Germline CDR1 and CDR2: WSHSY and SAAADI. The CDR3 region has the DNA TGCGCCAGCAGTGGGGACAGGGGATATTCACCCCTCCACTTT. Its protein is CASSGDRGYSPLHF.

The chain joins TRBV5-1 to TRBJ1-2; D remains ambiguous. The CDR3 length is 13 residues. Germline lookup yields CDR1 SGHRS and CDR2 YFSETQ. V gave up 0 bases and J gave up 4 bases, with 7 bases separating them. As DNA, the CDR3 is TGCGCCAGCAGCTTGGAAGTCGGCTATGGCTACACCTTC. Its translation is CASSLEVGYGYTF.

V and J are TRBV10-3 and TRBJ2-5; TRBD1 matches at 7 bases. The CDR3 is made up of 12 amino acids. J gave up 1 base and V 10 bases, and 3 bases lay outside the gene matches. Germline V gene data show CDR1 as ENHRY and CDR2 as SYGVKD. CDR3 in amino acids: CATRQGQETQYF. CDR3 DNA sequence: TGTGCCACGCGACAGGGCCAAGAGACCCAGTACTTC.

Details on this clone: The same CDR3 can be traced to other DNA sequences in this sample. This sequence joins TRBV29-1 and TRBJ2-7; 9 bases align to TRBD1. Trimming took 7 bases from V and 6 from J; bases not matched to a gene: 10. This CDR3 comprises 13 residues. Germline lookup yields CDR1 SQVTM and CDR2 ANQGSEA. The DNA for the CDR3 is TGCAGCGCCCCTCCAGGACAGGGGTCCGAGCAGTACTTC. Its protein product is CSAPPGQGSEQYF.

The count of this clone is one. The V call is TRBV24-1, the J call TRBJ2-3, with D possibly being TRBD2 (5 bases). V was cut by 7 bases and J by 6 bases, with 13 bases left in between. Looked up from germline, CDR1 is KGHDR and CDR2 is SFDVKD. There are 13 residues in the CDR3. DNA for the CDR3: TGTGCCACCAGCCTCGGAGGAGTGGATACGCAGTATTTT. It is translated as CATSLGGVDTQYF.

The CDR3 DNA sequence: TGTGCCAGCAGCCAAGCCGACCTGACGGGAGGCTACACCTTC. Amino acids: CASSQADLTGGYTF. The gene calls are TRBV14 and TRBJ1-2; D not resolved. This CDR3 contains 14 residues. Trimming pared 1 base from V and 8 bases from J, leaving 14 bases between. Germline V gene lookup returns CDR1 SGHDN and CDR2 FVKESK.

This clone showed up just once. V gene TRBV9 combines with J gene TRBJ1-2; D call uncertain. The CDR3 is 13 residues long. With 0 bases removed from V and 4 bases from J, the gap between germline ends came to 7 bases. Germline CDR1 is SGDLS and CDR2 is YYNGEE. CDR3 sequence reads: CASSVATGYGYTF. CDR3 coding DNA: TGTGCCAGCAGCGTAGCTACGGGCTATGGCTACACCTTC. Combining the CDR3 with reference TRBV9 and TRBJ1-2 gives the whole variable domain DSGVTQTPKHLITATGQRVTLRCSPRSGDLSVYWYQQSLDQGLQFLIQYYNGEERAKGNILERFSAQQFPDLHSELNLSSLELGDSALYFCASSVATGYGYTFGSGTRLTVV.

This clone was detected once. V is TRBV2 and J is TRBJ2-3, with TRBD2 matching 10 bases. CDR3 length: 14 residues. V lost 4 bases, J lost 10 bases, and 8 bases stayed unmatched. CDR1 and CDR2 from the germline V gene are SNHLY and FYNNEI. The CDR3 loop is CASSVVLAGSSQYF. CDR3 DNA: TGTGCCAGCAGTGTGGTACTAGCGGGGAGCTCGCAGTATTTT.

The chain has TRBV2 and TRBJ1-5; a possible D gene is TRBD1 (6 bases). CDR1 and CDR2 (germline): SNHLY, FYNNEI. Trimming removed 6 bases from V and 4 bases from J, with 13 bases in between. There are 14 residues in the CDR3. Written as DNA, the CDR3 is TGTGCCAGCAGCTCACAGGGAGCAAATCAGCCCCAGCATTTT. Protein sequence: CASSSQGANQPQHF.

V is TRBV2 and J is TRBJ1-2; D remains unclear. Trimming took 7 bases from V and 2 from J, leaving 20 bases between them. Germline V gives CDR1 SNHLY, CDR2 FYNNEI. This CDR3 is built from 16 residues. This chain's CDR3 is CASTRGSRVGNYGYTF. Written as DNA, the CDR3 is TGTGCCAGCACCCGAGGGTCTCGAGTCGGCAACTATGGCTACACCTTC.

This chain connects TRBV6-6 to TRBJ1-5, with 7 bases that match TRBD1. J was trimmed by 3 bases and V by 11 bases; bases with no gene match: 7. The CDR3 totals 13 residues. Germline V lookup: CDR1 MNHNY, CDR2 SVGAGI (reference sequence). This CDR3 is CAVGTDSNQPQHF. CDR3 in DNA: TGTGCCGTCGGGACAGACTCCAATCAGCCCCAGCATTTT.